These T cell receptor beta chains were read from a single sample in a study of CXCR3-negative and CXCR3-positive naive CD8 T cells. TCRdb reanalyzed the 5' RACE reads and collapses them to one entry per CDR3 protein, without DNA. Found here are some 47,000 distinct CDR3 sequences; the top ten clones hold about 0.61%. Sequenced input: naive CXCR3+ CD8+ T cells from blood. The receptor source for this set is a human donor in good health. Some clones in this sample may be carry-over from other donors' samples. The CDR3 runs from the conserved cysteine through the conserved F or W.

TRBJ1-6 | TRBV28 | CASSPGSGSYNSPLHF
TRBJ2-7 | TRBV27 | CASSSPRSGGAISYEQYF
TRBJ1-6 | TRBV7-2 | CASSLGGTPLHF
TRBJ2-1 | TRBV12-3/TRBV12-4 | CASSLQGAVGEQFF
TRBJ1-3 | TRBV29-1 | CSARSQQDYSGNTIYF
TRBJ2-7 | TRBV6-6 | CASSYSVGGYEQYF
TRBJ2-1 | TRBV4-1 | CASSQPVGDTYNEQFF
TRBJ2-7 | TRBV12-3/TRBV12-4 | CASSTPGSGVNEQYF
TRBJ2-1 | TRBV29-1 | CSVELVVDEQFF
TRBJ2-7 | TRBV2 | CASSEGGQNYEQYF
TRBJ1-1 | TRBV14 | CASSQYSSMNTEAFF
TRBJ2-1 | TRBV6-6 | CASSGQGAFPHNEQFF
TRBJ2-3 | TRBV21-1 | CASAGGTGKEDTQYF
TRBJ1-2 | TRBV27 | CASSSEGRTVYYGYTF
TRBJ1-5 | TRBV28 | CASSLIGGLEPQHF
TRBJ2-1 | TRBV29-1 | CSAILAGRGEQFF
TRBJ2-4 | TRBV7-2 | CASSLERVGDSGGLAKNIQYF
TRBJ2-7 | TRBV5-1 | CASRPMGNSYEQYF